This passage covers 9 T cell receptor beta chains from one sample sequenced in a study of long-term antiretroviral therapy in people with HIV. The libraries were made with immunoSEQ v3.0 at survey level. Clones were read by immunoSEQ multiplex PCR, and TCRdb kept only the in-frame ones, dropping some. Of around 30,000 clones in the sample, 93% are singletons; the top ten hold under 13%. The sequencing used unsorted PBMCs, collected 6.2 years after starting antiretroviral therapy. All receptors come from a man between 35 and 55 years old with HIV.

This sequence joins TRBV5-1 and TRBJ2-7; the match to TRBD2 covers 10 bases. This CDR3 spans 12 amino acids. The V and J ends lost 6 bases and 6 bases, in that order; junction bases with no gene match: 3. Germline CDR1 and CDR2: SGHRS and YFSETQ. The CDR3 sequence: CASIAGGGEQYF. As DNA, the CDR3 is TGCGCCAGCATAGCGGGGGGAGGCGAGCAGTACTTC.

V is TRBV5-5 and J is TRBJ2-7; either TRBD1 or TRBD2 may fit D (5 bases each). Trimming cost V 0 bases and J 3 bases, with 10 bases left between them. Germline CDR1 is SGHKS and CDR2 is YYEKEE (reference sequence). CDR3 length: 14 residues. DNA of the CDR3: TGTGCCAGCAGCTTGGGGCAGGGAGTCTACGAGCAGTACTTC. Residues: CASSLGQGVYEQYF.

The rearrangement uses TRBV10-3 and TRBJ2-2, with TRBD2 as a possible D gene (6 bases). Trimming took off 4 bases at V and 7 bases at J, with 10 bases between the two ends. The V gene's germline CDR1 is ENHRY and CDR2 SYGVKD. CDR3 size: 13 residues. The CDR3 here is CAISGRENGELFF. The CDR3 nucleotides read TGTGCCATCAGTGGACGGGAGAACGGGGAGCTGTTTTTT.

The rearrangement uses TRBV11-2 and TRBJ1-2; 7 positions match TRBD1. With V trimmed by 5 bases and J by 4 bases, 10 bases remained unmatched. Germline V CDR1 and CDR2: SGHAT, FQNNGV. The CDR3 contains 15 residues. Here the CDR3 reads CASSPWEGGGYGYTF. DNA for the CDR3: TGTGCCAGCAGCCCTTGGGAAGGGGGCGGCTATGGCTACACCTTC.

V and J are TRBV2 and TRBJ2-5; 8 bases are a match to TRBD1. There are 14 residues in the CDR3. CDR1 is SNHLY, CDR2 FYNNEI, per germline. The V and J ends lost 4 bases and 4 bases, in that order; junction bases with no gene match: 5. As DNA, the CDR3 is TGTGCCAGCAGTGTGATCGGACAGGGAGAGACCCAGTACTTC. Its protein product is CASSVIGQGETQYF.

J is TRBJ2-3 and V is TRBV2; D may correspond to TRBD1 or TRBD2 (6 bases each). Trimming took 3 bases from V and 0 from J, leaving 10 bases between them. The V gene's germline CDR1 is SNHLY and CDR2 FYNNEI. The CDR3 consists of 15 residues. The CDR3 loop is CASSEGGLSTDTQYF. CDR3 nucleotides: TGTGCCAGCAGTGAGGGGGGCTTAAGCACAGATACGCAGTATTTT.

The chain employs TRBV7-9 and TRBJ1-4; D remains unclear. The CDR3 sequence is 16 residues long. V was pared by 2 bases and J by 0 bases, with 10 bases between. CDR1 and CDR2 (germline): SEHNR, FQNEAQ (reference sequence). The CDR3 region is CASSLSAGATNEKLFF. The CDR3 nucleotides read TGTGCCAGCAGCTTATCAGCCGGAGCAACTAATGAAAAACTGTTTTTT. Together with reference TRBV7-9 and TRBJ1-4, the CDR3 gives the full variable domain: DTGVSQNPRHKITKRGQNVTFRCDPISEHNRLYWYRQTLGQGPEFLTYFQNEAQLEKSRLLSDRFSAERPKGSFSTLEIQRTEQGDSAMYLCASSLSAGATNEKLFFGSGTQLSVL.

This chain links TRBV30 with TRBJ2-3; 7 positions agree with TRBD2. Germline lookup yields CDR1 GTSNPN and CDR2 SVGIG (reference sequence). V lost 8 bases, J lost 1 base, and 12 bases stayed unmatched. The CDR3 has 15 residues. The CDR3 DNA reads as TGTGCCACCTCAGGTGGGGGGGTGCGCACAGATACGCAGTATTTT. As protein: CATSGGGVRTDTQYF.

V is TRBV15 and J is TRBJ1-1; D is unclear. CDR3 length: 13 amino acids. CDR1 is LNHNV, CDR2 YYDKDF, per germline (reference sequence). With 0 bases removed from V and 1 base from J, the gap between germline ends came to 3 bases. The CDR3 DNA is TGTGCCACCAGCAGAGACAGGAACACTGAAGCTTTCTTT. Translated, it gives CATSRDRNTEAFF.